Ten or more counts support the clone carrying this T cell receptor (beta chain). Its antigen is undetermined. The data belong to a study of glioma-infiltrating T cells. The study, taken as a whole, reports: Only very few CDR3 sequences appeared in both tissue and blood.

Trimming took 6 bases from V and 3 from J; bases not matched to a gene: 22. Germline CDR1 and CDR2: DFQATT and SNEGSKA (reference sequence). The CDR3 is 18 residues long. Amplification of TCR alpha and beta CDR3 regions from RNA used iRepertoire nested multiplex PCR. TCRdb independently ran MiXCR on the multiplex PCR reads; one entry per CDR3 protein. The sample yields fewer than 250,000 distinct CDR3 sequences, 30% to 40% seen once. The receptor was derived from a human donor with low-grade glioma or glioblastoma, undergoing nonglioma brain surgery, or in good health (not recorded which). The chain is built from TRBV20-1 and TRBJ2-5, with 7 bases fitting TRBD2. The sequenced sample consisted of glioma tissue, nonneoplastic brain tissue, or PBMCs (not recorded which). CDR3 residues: CSATKRGPGGGYKETQYF. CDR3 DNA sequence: TGCAGTGCCACAAAGCGGGGCCCAGGCGGTGGTTACAAAGAGACCCAGTACTTC.